This T cell receptor beta chain was sequenced during a study of shared clonotypes between healthy human individuals. TCRdb keeps only in-frame clones here, not all; method: immunoSEQ multiplex PCR. The repertoire holds roughly 2 million clones, with over 85% as singletons. It was CD45RO-negative cells, positively selected for CCR7, that made up naive CD8 cells, with terminally differentiated effector memory CD45RA+ cells excluded. All donors qualified as healthy HIV-negative adults and had experienced no recent acute infections or vaccinations. Study observations and caveats: Clonotypes shared by all four donors outscored non-shared clonotypes in generation probability.

To note about this clone: Its antigen is not known. Other DNA variants within this sample encode the same CDR3.

The V gene lost 5 bases and the J gene lost 6 bases, with 10 bases spanning the gap. The CDR3 extends over 13 amino acids. The V gene's germline CDR1 is MNHEY and CDR2 SMNVEV (reference sequence). This receptor was taken from a man aged 18 to 29 in good health. Sample: naive CD8+ T cells sorted from blood. The chain recombines TRBV27 with TRBJ2-2; D is perhaps TRBD1 or TRBD2 (5 bases each). The chain's CDR3 is CASSLGTSGELFF. The CDR3 DNA follows: TGTGCCAGCAGTCTAGGGACGTCCGGGGAGCTGTTTTTT.